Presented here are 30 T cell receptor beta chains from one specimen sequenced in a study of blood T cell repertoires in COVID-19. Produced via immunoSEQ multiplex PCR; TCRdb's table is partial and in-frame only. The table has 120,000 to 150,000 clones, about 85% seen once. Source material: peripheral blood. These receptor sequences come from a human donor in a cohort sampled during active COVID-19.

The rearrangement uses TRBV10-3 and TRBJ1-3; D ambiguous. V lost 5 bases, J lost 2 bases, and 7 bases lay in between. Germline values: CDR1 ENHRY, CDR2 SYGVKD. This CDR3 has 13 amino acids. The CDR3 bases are TGTGCCATCAGTATCGGGACTGGAAACACCATATATTTT. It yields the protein CAISIGTGNTIYF.

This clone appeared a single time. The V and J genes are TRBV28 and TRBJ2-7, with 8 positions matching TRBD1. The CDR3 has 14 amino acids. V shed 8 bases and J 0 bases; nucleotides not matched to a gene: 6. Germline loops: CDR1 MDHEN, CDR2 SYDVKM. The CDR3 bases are TGTGCCAGCTGCCGACAGGGGAGCTCCTACGAGCAGTACTTC. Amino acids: CASCRQGSSYEQYF. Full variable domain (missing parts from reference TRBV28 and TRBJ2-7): DVKVTQSSRYLVKRTGEKVFLECVQDMDHENMFWYRQDPGLGLRLIYFSYDVKMKEKGDIPEGYSVSREKKERFSLILESASTNQTSMYLCASCRQGSSYEQYFGPGTRLTVT.

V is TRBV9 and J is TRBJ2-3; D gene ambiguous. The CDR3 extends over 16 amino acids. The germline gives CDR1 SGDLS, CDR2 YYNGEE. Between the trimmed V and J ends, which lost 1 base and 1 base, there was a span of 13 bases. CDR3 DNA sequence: TGTGCCAGCAGCGTATTCTCCCATCCGGGCACAGATACGCAGTATTTT. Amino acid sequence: CASSVFSHPGTDTQYF.

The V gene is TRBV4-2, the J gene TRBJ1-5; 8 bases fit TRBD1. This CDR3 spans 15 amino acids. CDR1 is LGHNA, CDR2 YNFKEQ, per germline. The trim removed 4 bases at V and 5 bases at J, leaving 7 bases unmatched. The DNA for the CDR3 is TGTGCCAGCAGCCCCCGGGACAGGATAGATCAGCCCCAGCATTTT. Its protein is CASSPRDRIDQPQHF.

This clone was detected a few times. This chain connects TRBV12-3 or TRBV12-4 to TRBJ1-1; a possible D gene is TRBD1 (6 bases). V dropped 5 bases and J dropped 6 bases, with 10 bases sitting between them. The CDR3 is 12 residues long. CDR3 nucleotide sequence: TGTGCCAGCAGTCTTGGACAGTCTGAAGCTTTCTTT. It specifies CASSLGQSEAFF.

The CDR3 sequence is CASSPSGATLRNEQYF. As DNA, the CDR3 is TGTGCCAGCTCACCGTCAGGGGCTACCCTTAGAAACGAGCAGTACTTC. The gene calls are TRBV18 and TRBJ2-7, with D possibly TRBD1 on 6 matching bases. In germline, CDR1 is KGHSH, CDR2 LQKENI. The V and J ends lost 3 bases and 5 bases respectively, with 20 bases between them. The CDR3 has 16 amino acids.

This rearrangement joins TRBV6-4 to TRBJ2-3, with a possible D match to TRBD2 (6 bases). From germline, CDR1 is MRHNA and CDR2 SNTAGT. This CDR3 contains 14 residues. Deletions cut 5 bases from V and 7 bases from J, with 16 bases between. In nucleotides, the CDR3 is TGTGCCAGCAGTACCGGGACTGCGCCAAATACGCAGTATTTT. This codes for CASSTGTAPNTQYF.

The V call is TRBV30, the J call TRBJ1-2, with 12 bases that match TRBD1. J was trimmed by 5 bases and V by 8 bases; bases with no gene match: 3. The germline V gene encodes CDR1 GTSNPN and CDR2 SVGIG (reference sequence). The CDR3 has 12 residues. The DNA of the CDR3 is TGTGCCGGGGACAGGGGGCCGTATGGCTACACCTTC. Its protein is CAGDRGPYGYTF.

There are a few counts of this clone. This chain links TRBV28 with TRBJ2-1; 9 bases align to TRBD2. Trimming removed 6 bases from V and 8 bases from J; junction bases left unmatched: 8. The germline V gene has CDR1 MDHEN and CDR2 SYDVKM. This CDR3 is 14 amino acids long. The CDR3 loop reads CASSRAGGADEQFF. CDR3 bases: TGTGCCAGCAGCCGGGCGGGGGGGGCCGATGAGCAGTTCTTC.

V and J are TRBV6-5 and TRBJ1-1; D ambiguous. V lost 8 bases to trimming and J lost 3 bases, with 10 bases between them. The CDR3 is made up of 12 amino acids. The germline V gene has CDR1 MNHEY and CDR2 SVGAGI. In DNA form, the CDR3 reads TGTGCCAGCCGGACGAGGGACACTGAAGCTTTCTTT. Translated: CASRTRDTEAFF.

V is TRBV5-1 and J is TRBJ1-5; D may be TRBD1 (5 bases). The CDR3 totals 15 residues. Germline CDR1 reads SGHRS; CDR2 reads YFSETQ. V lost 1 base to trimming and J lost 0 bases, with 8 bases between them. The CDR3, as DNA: TGCGCCAGCAGCTTGTGGGGGGGTAGCAATCAGCCCCAGCATTTT. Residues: CASSLWGGSNQPQHF.

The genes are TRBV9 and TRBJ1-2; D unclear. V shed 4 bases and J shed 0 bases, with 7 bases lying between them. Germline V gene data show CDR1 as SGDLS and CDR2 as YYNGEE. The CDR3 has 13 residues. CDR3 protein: CASSSQANYGYTF. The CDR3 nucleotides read TGTGCCAGCAGCTCTCAGGCTAACTATGGCTACACCTTC.

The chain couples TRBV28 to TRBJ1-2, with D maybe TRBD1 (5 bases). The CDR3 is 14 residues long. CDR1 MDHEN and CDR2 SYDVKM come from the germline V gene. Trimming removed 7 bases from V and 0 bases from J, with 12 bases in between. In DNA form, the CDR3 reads TGTGCCAGCACCCAAATGGACACTAACTATGGCTACACCTTC. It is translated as CASTQMDTNYGYTF.

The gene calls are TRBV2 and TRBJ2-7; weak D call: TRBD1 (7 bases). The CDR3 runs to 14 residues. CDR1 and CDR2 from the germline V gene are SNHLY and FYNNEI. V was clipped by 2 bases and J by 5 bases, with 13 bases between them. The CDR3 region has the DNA TGTGCCAGCAGTGAACAGGGGGGCTACCACGAGCAGTACTTC. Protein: CASSEQGGYHEQYF.

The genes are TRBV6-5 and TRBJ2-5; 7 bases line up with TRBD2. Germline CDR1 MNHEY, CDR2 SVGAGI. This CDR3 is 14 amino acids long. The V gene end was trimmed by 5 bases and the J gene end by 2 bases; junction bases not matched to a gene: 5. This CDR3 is CASSPGGGQETQYF. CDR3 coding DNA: TGTGCCAGCAGTCCGGGAGGAGGTCAAGAGACCCAGTACTTC.

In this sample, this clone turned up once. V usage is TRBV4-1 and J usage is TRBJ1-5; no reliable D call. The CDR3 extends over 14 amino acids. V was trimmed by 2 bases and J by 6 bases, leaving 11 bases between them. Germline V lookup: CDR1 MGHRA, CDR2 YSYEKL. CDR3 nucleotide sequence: TGCGCCAGCAGCCAACTTCCGCGGGGTCAGCCCCAGCATTTT. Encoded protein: CASSQLPRGQPQHF.

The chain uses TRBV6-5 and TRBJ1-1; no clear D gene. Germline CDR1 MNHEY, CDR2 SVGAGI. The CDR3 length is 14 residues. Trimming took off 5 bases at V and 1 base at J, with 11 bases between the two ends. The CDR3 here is CASSTVRGNTEAFF. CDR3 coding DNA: TGTGCCAGCAGTACAGTTCGGGGGAACACTGAAGCTTTCTTT.

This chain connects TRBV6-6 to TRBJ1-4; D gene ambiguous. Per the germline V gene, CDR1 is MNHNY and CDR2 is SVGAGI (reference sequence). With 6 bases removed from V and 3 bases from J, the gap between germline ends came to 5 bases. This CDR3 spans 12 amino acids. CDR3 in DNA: TGTGCCAGCAGGAGGCCTAATGAAAAACTGTTTTTT. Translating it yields CASRRPNEKLFF.

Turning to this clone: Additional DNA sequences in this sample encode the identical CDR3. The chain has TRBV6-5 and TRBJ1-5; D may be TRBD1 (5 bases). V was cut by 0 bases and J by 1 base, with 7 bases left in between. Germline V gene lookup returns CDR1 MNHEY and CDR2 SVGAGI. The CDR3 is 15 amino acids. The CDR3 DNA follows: TGTGCCAGCAGTTACTCTGGGGGGAGCAATCAGCCCCAGCATTTT. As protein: CASSYSGGSNQPQHF.

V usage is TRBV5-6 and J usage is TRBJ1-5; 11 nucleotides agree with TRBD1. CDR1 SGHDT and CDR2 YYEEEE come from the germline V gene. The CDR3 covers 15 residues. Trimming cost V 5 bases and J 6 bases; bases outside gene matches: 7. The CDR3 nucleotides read TGTGCCAGCAGTCAGGACAGGGGGCCGAGTCAGCCCCAGCATTTT. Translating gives CASSQDRGPSQPQHF.

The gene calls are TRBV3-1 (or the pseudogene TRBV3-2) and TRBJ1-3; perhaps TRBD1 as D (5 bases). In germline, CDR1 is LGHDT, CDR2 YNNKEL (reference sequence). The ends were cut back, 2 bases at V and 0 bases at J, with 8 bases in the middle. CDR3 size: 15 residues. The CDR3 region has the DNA TGTGCCAGCAGCCAACGACAGTTCTCTGGAAACACCATATATTTT. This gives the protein CASSQRQFSGNTIYF.

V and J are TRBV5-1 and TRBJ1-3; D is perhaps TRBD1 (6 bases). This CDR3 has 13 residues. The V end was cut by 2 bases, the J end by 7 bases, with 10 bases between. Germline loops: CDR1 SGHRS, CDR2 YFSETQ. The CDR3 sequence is CASSLNRENTIYF. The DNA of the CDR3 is TGCGCCAGCAGCTTAAACAGGGAGAACACCATATATTTT.

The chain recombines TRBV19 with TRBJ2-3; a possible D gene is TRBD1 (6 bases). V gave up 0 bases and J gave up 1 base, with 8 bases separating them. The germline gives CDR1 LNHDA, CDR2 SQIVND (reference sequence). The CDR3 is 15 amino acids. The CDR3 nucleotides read TGTGCCAGTAGTATAGAAGGGGGACGCACAGATACGCAGTATTTT. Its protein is CASSIEGGRTDTQYF. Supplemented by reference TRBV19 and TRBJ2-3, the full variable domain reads DGGITQSPKYLFRKEGQNVTLSCEQNLNHDAMYWYRQDPGQGLRLIYYSQIVNDFQKGDIAEGYSVSREKKESFPLTVTSAQKNPTAFYLCASSIEGGRTDTQYFGPGTRLTVL.

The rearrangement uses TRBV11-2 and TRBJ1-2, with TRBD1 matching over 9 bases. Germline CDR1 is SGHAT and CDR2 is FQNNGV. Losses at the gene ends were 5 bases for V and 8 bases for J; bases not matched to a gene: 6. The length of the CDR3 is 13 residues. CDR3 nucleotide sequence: TGTGCCAGCAGCCCGACAGGGGGAGAAGGCTACACCTTC. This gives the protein CASSPTGGEGYTF.

CDR3 loop: CASSQELAGAYNEQFF. The CDR3, as DNA: TGTGCCAGCAGCCAAGAGTTAGCGGGGGCCTACAATGAGCAGTTCTTC. The chain is built from TRBV4-2 and TRBJ2-1; TRBD2 matches at 9 bases. After removal of 0 bases from V and 2 bases from J, the junction contained 2 bases not matched to a gene. Germline V gene sequence: CDR1 LGHNA, CDR2 YNFKEQ. The CDR3 consists of 16 residues.

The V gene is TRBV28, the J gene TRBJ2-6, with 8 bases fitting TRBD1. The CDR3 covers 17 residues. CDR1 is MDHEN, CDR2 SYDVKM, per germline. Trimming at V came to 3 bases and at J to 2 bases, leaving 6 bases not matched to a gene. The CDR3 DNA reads TGTGCCAGCAGTTTTTTGCAGGGGGCGACTGGGGCCAACGTCCTGACTTTC. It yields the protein CASSFLQGATGANVLTF.

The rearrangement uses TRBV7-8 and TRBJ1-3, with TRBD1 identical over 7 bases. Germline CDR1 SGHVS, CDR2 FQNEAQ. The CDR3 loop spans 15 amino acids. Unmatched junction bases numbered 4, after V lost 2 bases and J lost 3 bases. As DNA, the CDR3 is TGTGCCAGCAGCTTAAGACAGGGCGGTGGAAACACCATATATTTT. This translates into CASSLRQGGGNTIYF.

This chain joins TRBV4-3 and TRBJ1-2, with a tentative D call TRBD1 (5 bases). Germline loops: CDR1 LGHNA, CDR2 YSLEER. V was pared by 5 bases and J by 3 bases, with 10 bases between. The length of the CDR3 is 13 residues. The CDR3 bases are TGCGCCAGCAGCGCAGGGATGGACTATGGCTACACCTTC. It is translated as CASSAGMDYGYTF.

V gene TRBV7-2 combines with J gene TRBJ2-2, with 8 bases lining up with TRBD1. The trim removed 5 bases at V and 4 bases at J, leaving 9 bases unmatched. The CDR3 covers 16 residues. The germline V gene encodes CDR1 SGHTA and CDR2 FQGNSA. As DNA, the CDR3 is TGTGCCAGCAGCCCCGCAGGGGGCGAAGGCACCGGGGAGCTGTTTTTT. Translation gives CASSPAGGEGTGELFF.

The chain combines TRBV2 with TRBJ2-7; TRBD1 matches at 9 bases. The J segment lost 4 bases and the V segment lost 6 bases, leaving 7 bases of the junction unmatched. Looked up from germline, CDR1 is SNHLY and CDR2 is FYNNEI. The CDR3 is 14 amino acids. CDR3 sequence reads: CASRKDRGWYEQYF. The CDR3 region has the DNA TGTGCCAGCAGGAAGGACAGGGGATGGTACGAGCAGTACTTC.